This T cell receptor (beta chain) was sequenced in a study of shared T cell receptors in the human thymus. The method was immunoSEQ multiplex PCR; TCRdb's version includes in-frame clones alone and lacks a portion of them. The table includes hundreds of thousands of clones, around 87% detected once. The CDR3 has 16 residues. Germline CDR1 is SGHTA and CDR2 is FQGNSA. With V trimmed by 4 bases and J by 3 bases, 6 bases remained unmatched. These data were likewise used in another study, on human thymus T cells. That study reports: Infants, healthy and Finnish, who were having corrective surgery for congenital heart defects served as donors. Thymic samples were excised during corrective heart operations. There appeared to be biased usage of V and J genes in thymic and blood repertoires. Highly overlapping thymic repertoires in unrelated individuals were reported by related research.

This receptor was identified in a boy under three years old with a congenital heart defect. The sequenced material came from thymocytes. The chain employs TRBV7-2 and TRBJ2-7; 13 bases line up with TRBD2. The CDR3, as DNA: TGTGCCAGCAGCTGGGGACTAGCGGGAAGGCGCTACGAGCAGTACTTC. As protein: CASSWGLAGRRYEQYF. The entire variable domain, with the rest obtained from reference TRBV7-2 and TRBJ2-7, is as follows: GAGVSQSPSNKVTEKGKDVELRCDPISGHTALYWYRQSLGQGLEFLIYFQGNSAPDKSGLPSDRFSAERTGGSVSTLTIQRTQQEDSAVYLCASSWGLAGRRYEQYFGPGTRLTVT.